The 9 T cell receptor beta chains below come from one sample, sequenced in a study of identical twins. Via MiXCR, TCRdb re-called the 5' RACE reads, giving one row per CDR3 protein. The table has nearly 900,000 distinct CDR3 sequences, 9% to 15% seen once; the top ten hold about 1.6%. These data also formed part of another study, on yellow fever vaccine responses in identical twins.

The source material was PBMCs. These receptors came from a woman aged 18-29 years in good health.

This clonotype was seen only a few times. V gene TRBV28 combines with J gene TRBJ2-1, with 7 bases fitting TRBD1. Trimming cost V 6 bases and J 8 bases; bases outside gene matches: 7. Germline values: CDR1 MDHEN, CDR2 SYDVKM. This CDR3 region has 13 residues. The CDR3 sequence: CASRSYRGDEQFF. Written as DNA, the CDR3 is TGTGCCAGCAGGTCCTACAGGGGCGATGAGCAGTTCTTC.

The rearrangement joins TRBV5-5 to TRBJ1-2; D unresolved. The CDR3 covers 13 residues. The ends were cut back, 4 bases at V and 4 bases at J, with 11 bases in the middle. Germline values: CDR1 SGHKS, CDR2 YYEKEE (reference sequence). CDR3 bases: TGTGCCAGCAGCAATAGACAAAGCTATGGCTACACCTTC. It yields the protein CASSNRQSYGYTF.

This clonotype was picked up many times. J is TRBJ2-1 and V is TRBV7-9; TRBD1 agrees at 9 bases. J was trimmed by 7 bases and V by 5 bases; bases with no gene match: 6. CDR3 length: 14 amino acids. Germline CDR1 reads SEHNR; CDR2 reads FQNEAQ (reference sequence). The CDR3 DNA follows: TGTGCCAGCAGCCCAGGACAGGGGCGGAATGAGCAGTTCTTC. Translation gives CASSPGQGRNEQFF.

This clonotype has ten or more counts. The J gene is TRBJ2-5, the V gene TRBV4-1; D not certain. CDR3 size: 15 residues. In germline, CDR1 is MGHRA, CDR2 YSYEKL. V lost 1 base to trimming and J lost 4 bases, with 13 bases between them. The CDR3 DNA reads as TGCGCCAGCAGCCAAGGCTGGGGTCTCTTAGAGACCCAGTACTTC. Amino acid sequence: CASSQGWGLLETQYF.

This clonotype was found a few times. The CDR3 DNA reads TGCGCCAGCAGCACGGCTGTAAACACCGGGGAGCTGTTTTTT. It specifies CASSTAVNTGELFF. This sequence joins TRBV5-1 and TRBJ2-2; no clear D gene. CDR3 length: 14 amino acids. V lost 4 bases, J lost 2 bases, and 9 bases lay in between. CDR1 and CDR2 (germline): SGHRS, YFSETQ.

This clonotype occurred a few times. The genes are TRBV19 and TRBJ2-2; the match to TRBD2 covers 8 bases. The CDR3 loop spans 17 amino acids. The germline gives CDR1 LNHDA, CDR2 SQIVND (reference sequence). With V trimmed by 3 bases and J by 0 bases, 6 bases remained unmatched. CDR3 nucleotides: TGTGCCAGTAGTATGTCCGGTAGCGGGGCGAACACCGGGGAGCTGTTTTTT. As protein: CASSMSGSGANTGELFF.

This clonotype came up many times. The chain employs TRBV4-2 and TRBJ2-5; TRBD2 is a possible D gene (6 bases). Germline loops: CDR1 LGHNA, CDR2 YNFKEQ. Between the trimmed V and J ends, which lost 5 bases and 2 bases, there was a span of 15 bases. CDR3 length: 15 amino acids. CDR3 sequence: CASSLLGLDQETQYF. DNA of the CDR3: TGTGCCAGCAGCTTACTGGGACTGGATCAAGAGACCCAGTACTTC.

The chain links TRBV4-2 to TRBJ2-2, with D tentatively TRBD1 (6 bases). Deletions cut 3 bases from V and 4 bases from J, with 15 bases between. Germline CDR1 is LGHNA and CDR2 is YNFKEQ. The CDR3 has 16 residues. The CDR3 DNA is TGTGCCAGCAGCCATGGTGGAGCGGACAGCACCGGGGAGCTGTTTTTT. Its protein is CASSHGGADSTGELFF.

This chain joins TRBV3-1 and TRBJ2-6; D is perhaps TRBD1 or TRBD2 (5 bases each). The CDR3 consists of 15 residues. Germline loops: CDR1 LGHDT, CDR2 YNNKEL (reference sequence). V shed 3 bases and J shed 1 base, with 7 bases lying between them. CDR3 DNA: TGTGCCAGCAGCCAGTGGGGGTCTGGGGCCAACGTCCTGACTTTC. Protein: CASSQWGSGANVLTF. The full variable domain, rest sourced from reference TRBV3-1 and TRBJ2-6, is DTAVSQTPKYLVTQMGNDKSIKCEQNLGHDTMYWYKQDSKKFLKIMFSYNNKELIINETVPNRFSPKSPDKAHLNLHINSLELGDSAVYFCASSQWGSGANVLTFGAGSRLTVL.